The T cell receptor beta chain under discussion was sequenced for a study of blood T cell repertoires in COVID-19. Looking at the study overall: Spain, Italy and the United States supplied samples that represented acute and convalescent COVID-19. PBMCs, B-cell-depleted T cells, or T cells provided the cDNA or gDNA that made up the material.

The CDR3 length is 14 residues. In germline, CDR1 is SGHTA, CDR2 FQGTGA. With 8 bases clipped from V and 5 bases from J, the junction kept 10 bases outside the gene matches. As originally analysed: Quantification of nucleated cells was approximated via reference gene primer amplification. Sequenced by immunoSEQ multiplex PCR; TCRdb stores in-frame clones only, minus some. V, J and clone size derive from that table, while D and trimming were established from the DNA sequence. There are under 40,000 clones in the sample; about 90% occur only once, and under 2% lies in the top ten. The specimen sequenced was peripheral blood. This chain links TRBV7-3 with TRBJ2-3; 7 positions agree with TRBD1. The TCR originated in a man aged 55 to 70 with active COVID-19. CDR3 DNA: TGTGCCAGCTCGCGTAGGGGGCGCGAAGATACGCAGTATTTT. It encodes CASSRRGREDTQYF. Together with reference TRBV7-3 and TRBJ2-3, the CDR3 gives the full variable domain: GAGVSQTPSNKVTEKGKYVELRCDPISGHTALYWYRQSLGQGPEFLIYFQGTGAADDSGLPNDRFFAVRPEGSVSTLKIQRTERGDSAVYLCASSRRGREDTQYFGPGTRLTVL.